The 25 T cell receptor beta chains given below trace back to one sample, sequenced in a study of blood T cell repertoires in COVID-19. Assay: immunoSEQ multiplex PCR; the TCRdb copy retains only in-frame clones and omits some. Among 250,000 or so clones listed, around 81% were seen once. The sequenced sample was peripheral blood. Source of these receptors: a man aged 25-45 years who had recovered from COVID-19.

The rearrangement links TRBV3-1 (or the pseudogene TRBV3-2) to TRBJ1-1; D is possibly TRBD1 (5 bases). This CDR3 is built from 14 residues. CDR1 is LGHDT and CDR2 is YNNKEL in the germline V gene (reference sequence). V lost 4 bases to trimming and J lost 4 bases, with 13 bases between them. The CDR3 sequence: CASSPQDSSTEAFF. The DNA of the CDR3 is TGTGCCAGCAGCCCACAAGACAGTTCCACTGAAGCTTTCTTT.

The V gene is TRBV25-1, the J gene TRBJ1-1, with 7 nucleotides matching TRBD1. CDR1 is MGHDK and CDR2 is SYGVNS in the germline V gene. The CDR3 consists of 18 residues. V gave up 3 bases and J gave up 7 bases; unmatched junction bases: 20. The CDR3 DNA reads as TGTGCCAGCAGTGACCCGAGACAGGGCCGTCCCCCCTCGGGTGAAGCTTTCTTT. This translates into CASSDPRQGRPPSGEAFF. Drawing the rest from reference TRBV25-1 and TRBJ1-1, the complete variable domain is EADIYQTPRYLVIGTGKKITLECSQTMGHDKMYWYQQDPGMELHLIHYSYGVNSTEKGDLSSESTVSRIRTEHFPLTLESARPSHTSQYLCASSDPRQGRPPSGEAFFGQGTRLTVV.

This chain connects TRBV24-1 to TRBJ1-1; perhaps TRBD1 as D (5 bases). V was clipped by 3 bases and J by 4 bases, with 14 bases between them. The CDR3 is 15 residues long. The V gene's germline CDR1 is KGHDR and CDR2 SFDVKD. This chain's CDR3 is CATSDGDYPGTEAFF. For the CDR3, the DNA is TGTGCCACCAGTGATGGGGACTACCCCGGCACTGAAGCTTTCTTT.

This clone was seen a handful of times. This chain joins TRBV9 and TRBJ1-6; D gene unclear. The V gene's germline CDR1 is SGDLS and CDR2 YYNGEE. V was cut by 2 bases and J by 7 bases, with 19 bases left in between. The length of the CDR3 is 17 residues. The CDR3 region is CASSVSGRESRNSPLHF. In DNA, the CDR3 is TGTGCCAGCAGCGTCTCTGGTCGGGAGTCGAGGAATTCACCCCTCCACTTT. Drawing the rest from reference TRBV9 and TRBJ1-6, the complete variable domain is DSGVTQTPKHLITATGQRVTLRCSPRSGDLSVYWYQQSLDQGLQFLIQYYNGEERAKGNILERFSAQQFPDLHSELNLSSLELGDSALYFCASSVSGRESRNSPLHFGNGTRLTVT.

The chain links TRBV23-1 to TRBJ1-1; possible D gene TRBD1, 5 bases. Being an ORF, TRBV23-1 has a function that is uncertain. Trimming shortened V by 4 bases and J by 7 bases, and 10 bases separated the two germline ends. This CDR3 has 12 amino acids. CDR3: CASSRGEFEAFF. In nucleotides, the CDR3 is TGCGCCAGCAGTCGGGGGGAATTTGAAGCTTTCTTT.

In its sample, this clone was seen once. The gene calls are TRBV6-6 and TRBJ1-1, with TRBD1 matching 8 bases. The CDR3 runs 14 residues. The V segment lost 0 bases and the J segment 7 bases; nucleotides outside the gene matches: 4. The germline CDR1 and CDR2 sequences are MNHNY and SVGAGI (reference sequence). The CDR3 sequence: CASSYSRQGNEAFF. As DNA, the CDR3 is TGTGCCAGCAGTTACTCCCGACAGGGGAATGAAGCTTTCTTT.

This clone was counted only a few times. V and J are TRBV7-9 and TRBJ1-5, with 7 bases that match TRBD1. The germline gives CDR1 SEHNR, CDR2 FQNEAQ (reference sequence). The CDR3 contains 14 residues. With 3 bases clipped from V and 3 bases from J, the junction kept 2 bases outside the gene matches. CDR3 loop: CASSLGQINQPQHF. CDR3 nucleotides: TGTGCCAGCAGCTTGGGACAGATCAATCAGCCCCAGCATTTT. Together with reference TRBV7-9 and TRBJ1-5, the CDR3 gives the full variable domain: DTGVSQNPRHKITKRGQNVTFRCDPISEHNRLYWYRQTLGQGPEFLTYFQNEAQLEKSRLLSDRFSAERPKGSFSTLEIQRTEQGDSAMYLCASSLGQINQPQHFGDGTRLSIL.

The chain joins TRBV5-8 to TRBJ2-3, with a tentative D call TRBD2 (6 bases). CDR3 length: 15 amino acids. Germline V CDR1 and CDR2: SGHTS, YDEGEE. Trimming took 5 bases from V and 4 from J, leaving 17 bases between them. The CDR3 sequence: CASSLRGGDSDTQYF. The CDR3, as DNA: TGTGCCAGCAGTCTGAGGGGCGGGGACTCAGATACGCAGTATTTT.

This rearrangement joins TRBV11-1 to TRBJ1-2, with D tentatively TRBD1 (5 bases). The V gene's germline CDR1 is SGHAT and CDR2 FQDESV (reference sequence). Trimming took off 4 bases at V and 9 bases at J, with 15 bases between the two ends. The CDR3 covers 13 residues. The DNA for the CDR3 is TGTGCCAGCAGCTACGATTCGCAGGGCCGCTACACCTTC. Encoded protein: CASSYDSQGRYTF.

The CDR3 is CASSLRGYPGETQYF. The CDR3 bases are TGTGCCAGCAGCTTAAGGGGGTATCCGGGAGAGACCCAGTACTTC. V gene TRBV11-2 combines with J gene TRBJ2-5; maybe TRBD1 (6 bases). Germline V gene sequence: CDR1 SGHAT, CDR2 FQNNGV. Trimming removed 2 bases from V and 4 bases from J, with 14 bases in between. The CDR3 consists of 15 residues.

The chain employs TRBV29-1 and TRBJ1-3; D gene unclear. The CDR3 is 16 residues long. The germline CDR1 and CDR2 sequences are SQVTM and ANQGSEA. V shed 4 bases and J shed 0 bases, with 16 bases lying between them. The CDR3 here is CSVGPRETGSGNTIYF. The CDR3 DNA is TGCAGCGTTGGACCCCGGGAAACGGGCTCTGGAAACACCATATATTTT.

The chain joins TRBV29-1 to TRBJ2-7, with 10 nucleotides matching TRBD1. The ends lost 8 bases at V and 5 bases at J; junction bases unmatched: 9. Per germline, CDR1 SQVTM and CDR2 ANQGSEA. The CDR3 contains 13 residues. The CDR3 loop is CSFRPGTGDEQYF. The CDR3 coding sequence is TGCAGCTTCCGTCCCGGGACAGGGGACGAGCAGTACTTC.

CDR3 amino acids: CASSQRGSGNGYNEQFF. The CDR3, as DNA: TGTGCCAGCAGCCAGAGGGGGTCGGGGAATGGTTACAATGAGCAGTTCTTC. This chain connects TRBV9 to TRBJ2-1; tentatively, D is TRBD1 (6 bases). The germline CDR1 and CDR2 sequences are SGDLS and YYNGEE. The germline V and J ends were trimmed by 4 bases and 4 bases, with 21 bases remaining between them. CDR3 length: 17 residues.

This chain links TRBV11-2 with TRBJ1-1, with 8 bases fitting TRBD1. J was trimmed by 1 base and V by 5 bases; bases with no gene match: 12. Germline V CDR1 and CDR2: SGHAT, FQNNGV. The CDR3 has 17 residues. The CDR3 protein is CASSPGQGMRRNTEAFF. CDR3 nucleotide sequence: TGTGCCAGCAGCCCTGGACAGGGTATGCGGAGGAACACTGAAGCTTTCTTT.

The rearrangement links TRBV11-2 to TRBJ2-3; weak D call: TRBD2 (5 bases). CDR1 and CDR2 from the germline V gene are SGHAT and FQNNGV. This CDR3 is 13 amino acids long. V was cut by 3 bases and J by 11 bases, with 15 bases left in between. The CDR3 nucleotides read TGTGCCAGCAGCTTCGGACTCCCCGAAGGGCAGTATTTT. Amino acid sequence: CASSFGLPEGQYF. The whole variable domain, filled in from reference TRBV11-2 and TRBJ2-3, reads EAGVAQSPRYKIIEKRQSVAFWCNPISGHATLYWYQQILGQGPKLLIQFQNNGVVDDSQLPKDRFSAERLKGVDSTLKIQPAKLEDSAVYLCASSFGLPEGQYFGPGTRLTVL.

This chain links TRBV5-1 with TRBJ2-3, with 9 bases lining up with TRBD1. The V segment lost 5 bases and the J segment 6 bases; nucleotides outside the gene matches: 4. The CDR3 has 13 residues. The germline CDR1 and CDR2 sequences are SGHRS and YFSETQ. CDR3 sequence reads: CASSDRGVDTQYF. In DNA form, the CDR3 reads TGCGCCAGCAGTGACAGGGGGGTGGATACGCAGTATTTT.

The chain links TRBV7-6 to TRBJ1-1, with TRBD1 as a possible D gene (5 bases). Germline V gives CDR1 SGHVS, CDR2 FNYEAQ. Trimming took off 4 bases at V and 3 bases at J, with 9 bases between the two ends. The CDR3 extends over 13 amino acids. The CDR3 region is CASSSQGDTEAFF. The CDR3 DNA is TGTGCCAGCAGCTCCCAAGGGGACACTGAAGCTTTCTTT.

J is TRBJ2-5 and V is TRBV5-1; tentatively, D is TRBD2 (5 bases). Deletions cut 6 bases from V and 4 bases from J, with 13 bases between. The CDR3 runs 13 residues. The germline V gene has CDR1 SGHRS and CDR2 YFSETQ. The CDR3 DNA reads TGCGCCAGCACCCGAGGGTCCTCAGAGACCCAGTACTTC. Its protein product is CASTRGSSETQYF.

V usage is TRBV14 and J usage is TRBJ1-6; D gene uncertain. The ends were cut back, 0 bases at V and 10 bases at J, with 13 bases in the middle. This CDR3 is built from 15 residues. Germline V lookup: CDR1 SGHDN, CDR2 FVKESK. The CDR3 region has the DNA TGTGCCAGCAGCCAAGACGATCTCCTACAGTCACCCCTCCACTTT. Translated, it gives CASSQDDLLQSPLHF. The full variable domain, its missing parts supplied by reference TRBV14 and TRBJ1-6, is EAGVTQFPSHSVIEKGQTVTLRCDPISGHDNLYWYRRVMGKEIKFLLHFVKESKQDESGMPNNRFLAERTGGTYSTLKVQPAELEDSGVYFCASSQDDLLQSPLHFGNGTRLTVT.

This clone turned up a few times. The CDR3 nucleotides are TGCGCCAGCAGCTTGGGTCTGGGGGCTGTCAACACTGAAGCTTTCTTT. Its protein product is CASSLGLGAVNTEAFF. The rearrangement links TRBV5-1 to TRBJ1-1; tentatively, D is TRBD1 (6 bases). The CDR3 is made up of 16 amino acids. Germline CDR1 and CDR2: SGHRS and YFSETQ. V lost 0 bases, J lost 2 bases, and 14 bases lay in between.

The gene calls are TRBV18 and TRBJ2-1; TRBD2 might be the D (5 bases). Germline V lookup: CDR1 KGHSH, CDR2 LQKENI. V was pared by 6 bases and J by 8 bases, with 11 bases between. The CDR3 extends over 12 amino acids. This CDR3 is CASSLQRDEQFF. CDR3 nucleotides: TGTGCCAGCTCCCTCCAGAGGGATGAGCAGTTCTTC.

In the case of this clone: The sample holds other DNA sequences that translate to the same CDR3. The rearrangement links TRBV19 to TRBJ2-1, with 7 bases that match TRBD2. Germline V gene data show CDR1 as LNHDA and CDR2 as SQIVND (reference sequence). With 3 bases clipped from V and 3 bases from J, the junction kept 2 bases outside the gene matches. This CDR3 comprises 14 residues. The chain's CDR3 is CASSMGGDYNEQFF. In DNA, the CDR3 is TGTGCCAGTAGTATGGGAGGGGACTACAATGAGCAGTTCTTC.

This clone was observed a few times. The chain carries TRBV7-9 and TRBJ1-5; 8 bases agree with TRBD1. The CDR3 spans 16 residues. The V gene end was trimmed by 2 bases and the J gene end by 7 bases; junction bases not matched to a gene: 10. Germline values: CDR1 SEHNR, CDR2 FQNEAQ (reference sequence). CDR3 loop: CASSLSSQGAPQPQHF. The CDR3 nucleotides are TGTGCCAGCAGCTTATCTTCGCAGGGGGCACCACAGCCCCAGCATTTT. The full variable domain, rest sourced from reference TRBV7-9 and TRBJ1-5, is DTGVSQNPRHKITKRGQNVTFRCDPISEHNRLYWYRQTLGQGPEFLTYFQNEAQLEKSRLLSDRFSAERPKGSFSTLEIQRTEQGDSAMYLCASSLSSQGAPQPQHFGDGTRLSIL.

This sequence joins TRBV15 and TRBJ2-1; the match to TRBD2 covers 14 bases. The V gene end was trimmed by 3 bases and the J gene end by 10 bases; junction bases not matched to a gene: 5. This CDR3 is built from 15 residues. Germline V gene data show CDR1 as LNHNV and CDR2 as YYDKDF (reference sequence). CDR3 amino acids: CATSRGTSGGREQFF. The CDR3 bases are TGTGCCACCAGCAGGGGGACTAGCGGGGGTCGGGAGCAGTTCTTC.

The genes are TRBV5-1 and TRBJ1-5; D is undetermined. CDR3 size: 14 residues. Trimming left V 6 bases short and J 3 bases short, with 13 bases between. CDR1 is SGHRS and CDR2 is YFSETQ in the germline V gene. The CDR3 DNA reads as TGCGCCAGCATCCCCCCGACATACAATCAGCCCCAGCATTTT. Its translation: CASIPPTYNQPQHF.